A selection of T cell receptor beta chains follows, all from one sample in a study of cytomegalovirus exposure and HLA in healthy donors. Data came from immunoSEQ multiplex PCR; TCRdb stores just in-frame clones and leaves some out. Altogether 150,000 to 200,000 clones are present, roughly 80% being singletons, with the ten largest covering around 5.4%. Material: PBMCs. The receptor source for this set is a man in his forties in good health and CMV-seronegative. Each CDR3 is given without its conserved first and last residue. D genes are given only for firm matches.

cdr3_aa: ASSPGGSEKLF; d_call: .; v_call: TRBV18
cdr3_aa: ASSLVTGISEQF; d_call: .; v_call: TRBV7-2
cdr3_aa: ASSLEGVFTDTQY; d_call: .; v_call: TRBV5-6
cdr3_aa: SVDDGVNTEAF; d_call: .; v_call: TRBV29-1
cdr3_aa: ASSFLGDTQY; d_call: .; v_call: TRBV27
cdr3_aa: ASSLVGNNEQF; d_call: .; v_call: TRBV5-1
cdr3_aa: ASRHQGTGELF; d_call: .; v_call: TRBV7-7
cdr3_aa: ASRGIGAYGYT; d_call: .; v_call: TRBV19
cdr3_aa: ASRRTGFMNTEAF; d_call: TRBD1; v_call: TRBV19
cdr3_aa: ASSPGGAAEAF; d_call: .; v_call: TRBV18
cdr3_aa: ASSTQPTSGINEQF; d_call: TRBD2; v_call: TRBV7-3
cdr3_aa: ASSISWSGTEAF; d_call: .; v_call: TRBV19
cdr3_aa: ATSRPSGGPH; d_call: TRBD2; v_call: TRBV15
cdr3_aa: ASSKQGGANIQY; d_call: .; v_call: TRBV5-6
cdr3_aa: ASSPAGTGNEKLF; d_call: TRBD1; v_call: TRBV11-2
cdr3_aa: ASSYRGVDSNQPQH; d_call: .; v_call: TRBV6-5
cdr3_aa: ASSSGQGRNQPQH; d_call: TRBD1; v_call: TRBV9
cdr3_aa: ASSPYLGDYSSYEQY; d_call: .; v_call: TRBV18
cdr3_aa: ASSTDRAERTEAF; d_call: TRBD1; v_call: TRBV5-4
cdr3_aa: ASSREMGGGSGTEAF; d_call: .; v_call: TRBV5-4
cdr3_aa: ASSPGSREETQY; d_call: .; v_call: TRBV18
cdr3_aa: ASSPGTGVYGYT; d_call: .; v_call: TRBV5-1
cdr3_aa: ASSQDRRTSGEETQY; d_call: TRBD2; v_call: TRBV4-1
cdr3_aa: ASSIRDRSLSYNEQF; d_call: TRBD1; v_call: TRBV19
cdr3_aa: ASSYEAGIPYEQY; d_call: .; v_call: TRBV6-5
cdr3_aa: ASSLRGQAAYEQY; d_call: TRBD1; v_call: TRBV18
cdr3_aa: ASSESPRQETQY; d_call: .; v_call: TRBV2
cdr3_aa: ATSRAVLGTGELF; d_call: .; v_call: TRBV15
cdr3_aa: SVETGNYGYT; d_call: .; v_call: TRBV29-1
cdr3_aa: ASSSLTGGYSPLH; d_call: TRBD1; v_call: TRBV5-1
cdr3_aa: SGETGTGVLETQY; d_call: TRBD1; v_call: TRBV29-1
cdr3_aa: ASIRLAGPYEQY; d_call: TRBD2; v_call: TRBV6-1
cdr3_aa: ASSTEGAWVGYGYT; d_call: TRBD1; v_call: TRBV7-8
cdr3_aa: ASQEGVTDTQY; d_call: .; v_call: TRBV12-5
cdr3_aa: ASSEETSGLTDTQY; d_call: TRBD2; v_call: TRBV18
cdr3_aa: ASSALSTEQF; d_call: .; v_call: TRBV9
cdr3_aa: ASRGDRQGALSYNSPLH; d_call: TRBD1; v_call: TRBV2
cdr3_aa: ASSLRQARGSDQPQH; d_call: .; v_call: TRBV7-2
cdr3_aa: ASSQDRQTNTEAF; d_call: .; v_call: TRBV4-3
cdr3_aa: ASSFLGGEVTDTQY; d_call: .; v_call: TRBV7-9
cdr3_aa: ASSAELDRLGNTIY; d_call: .; v_call: TRBV5-1
cdr3_aa: ASSRSLQETQY; d_call: .; v_call: TRBV7-9
cdr3_aa: ASSVEETQY; d_call: .; v_call: TRBV5-1
cdr3_aa: ASSKGVPGYT; d_call: .; v_call: TRBV5-6
cdr3_aa: ASSLGSGGDRNEQF; d_call: TRBD2; v_call: TRBV5-1
cdr3_aa: ASSFLLRIDTQY; d_call: .; v_call: TRBV27
cdr3_aa: ASSWGQGTYEQY; d_call: TRBD1; v_call: TRBV27
cdr3_aa: ASSLSTGGAAEAF; d_call: TRBD1; v_call: TRBV5-1
cdr3_aa: ASSPGGHETQY; d_call: .; v_call: TRBV11-3
cdr3_aa: ASSQGTGSGEKLF; d_call: .; v_call: TRBV4-3